The clone carrying this T cell receptor beta chain was counted many times. Its antigen is unknown. This sample is drawn from a study of T cell repertoires in cytomegalovirus infection. General study points: The ex vivo response was dominated by HLA-C-restricted CMV-specific TCR beta clonotypes.

TCRdb re-derived calls from the reads in MiXCR, one entry per CDR3 protein. Of 60,000 to 85,000 distinct CDR3 sequences in the sample, approximately 22% are singletons; the top ten hold roughly 80%. CDR1 is SGHTA and CDR2 is FQGNSA in the germline V gene. The CDR3 is 17 amino acids. V lost 5 bases and J lost 4, with 21 bases in between. This clonotype was sampled from a human donor in good health (CMV status not recorded). Some clones in this sample may be carry-over from other donors' samples. The specimen sequenced was PBMCs, sequenced either directly or after in vitro stimulation (not recorded which). This chain joins TRBV7-2 and TRBJ1-3; tentatively, D is TRBD1 (6 bases). The CDR3 bases are TGTGCCAGCAGCCGAGATGGGGCAGGGACACGAGGAAACACCATATATTTT. Protein sequence: CASSRDGAGTRGNTIYF.